The 24 T cell receptor beta chains in this list originate from one sample, sequenced in a study of T cell repertoires in cytomegalovirus infection. A single record per CDR3 protein comes from TCRdb applying MiXCR to the reads. The sample records about 490,000 distinct CDR3 sequences, around 27% being singletons. Sequencing input: PBMCs. The receptors were sampled from a human donor in good health (CMV status not recorded). Some clones in this sample may be carry-over from other donors' samples.

The V and J genes are TRBV10-3 and TRBJ2-7; D unresolved. CDR3 length: 11 amino acids. With 5 bases removed from V and 1 base from J, the gap between germline ends came to 3 bases. Germline values: CDR1 ENHRY, CDR2 SYGVKD. The CDR3 nucleotides are TGTGCCATCAGTTTTTCCTACGAGCAGTACTTC. Translated, it gives CAISFSYEQYF.

This chain links TRBV9 with TRBJ1-2, with D possibly being TRBD1 (5 bases). CDR1 and CDR2 from the germline V gene are SGDLS and YYNGEE. The CDR3 is 16 amino acids. V was shortened by 3 bases and J by 1 base, with 16 bases between the two germline ends. CDR3 sequence (DNA): TGTGCCAGCAGCGGGGACGGACGGACACTTAACTATGGCTACACCTTC. It translates to CASSGDGRTLNYGYTF. Filled out from reference TRBV9 and TRBJ1-2, the complete variable domain reads DSGVTQTPKHLITATGQRVTLRCSPRSGDLSVYWYQQSLDQGLQFLIQYYNGEERAKGNILERFSAQQFPDLHSELNLSSLELGDSALYFCASSGDGRTLNYGYTFGSGTRLTVV.

The V call is TRBV19, the J call TRBJ1-4; 7 nucleotides line up with TRBD1. This CDR3 is 14 amino acids long. The trim removed 6 bases at V and 7 bases at J, leaving 8 bases unmatched. Germline values: CDR1 LNHDA, CDR2 SQIVND (reference sequence). CDR3 residues: CASRLQGSGEKLFF. The CDR3 DNA is TGTGCCAGTAGGCTACAGGGGTCTGGTGAAAAACTGTTTTTT.

This clonotype was picked up a small number of times. V and J are TRBV20-1 and TRBJ2-3, with D possibly TRBD2 on 5 matching bases. From germline, CDR1 is DFQATT and CDR2 SNEGSKA (reference sequence). The V and J ends lost 3 bases and 0 bases respectively, with 7 bases between them. The CDR3 spans 13 residues. CDR3 residues: CSASGDSTDTQYF. The CDR3 nucleotides read TGCAGTGCTAGCGGGGATAGCACAGATACGCAGTATTTT.

This chain links TRBV7-9 with TRBJ2-6; D is uncertain. This CDR3 has 18 residues. V lost 2 bases and J lost 4, with 18 bases in between. CDR1 and CDR2 (germline): SEHNR, FQNEAQ (reference sequence). CDR3 residues: CASSLRVGGSRGANVLTF. The CDR3 coding sequence is TGTGCCAGCAGCTTACGGGTGGGCGGCTCCCGAGGGGCCAACGTCCTGACTTTC. Complete variable domain (other parts from reference TRBV7-9 and TRBJ2-6): DTGVSQNPRHKITKRGQNVTFRCDPISEHNRLYWYRQTLGQGPEFLTYFQNEAQLEKSRLLSDRFSAERPKGSFSTLEIQRTEQGDSAMYLCASSLRVGGSRGANVLTFGAGSRLTVL.

V and J are TRBV18 and TRBJ1-1, with 7 bases aligning to TRBD1. This CDR3 has 16 amino acids. Per germline, CDR1 KGHSH and CDR2 LQKENI. Trimming cost V 3 bases and J 0 bases; bases outside gene matches: 7. The CDR3 loop reads CASSPLSGTVNTEAFF. CDR3 in DNA: TGTGCCAGCTCACCCCTTTCCGGGACAGTGAACACTGAAGCTTTCTTT.

In its sample, this clonotype was seen many times. The V gene is TRBV7-2, the J gene TRBJ1-1; D not certain. V lost 1 base and J lost 10, with 10 bases in between. The CDR3 loop spans 12 amino acids. CDR1 and CDR2 (germline): SGHTA, FQGNSA. The CDR3 is CASSLVSRVAFF. The CDR3 bases are TGTGCCAGCAGCTTAGTAAGTCGGGTAGCTTTCTTT. Together with reference TRBV7-2 and TRBJ1-1, the CDR3 gives the full variable domain: GAGVSQSPSNKVTEKGKDVELRCDPISGHTALYWYRQSLGQGLEFLIYFQGNSAPDKSGLPSDRFSAERTGGSVSTLTIQRTQQEDSAVYLCASSLVSRVAFFGQGTRLTVV.

The chain recombines TRBV7-2 with TRBJ2-7, with 10 bases matching TRBD2. The germline V gene has CDR1 SGHTA and CDR2 FQGNSA. V lost 6 bases and J lost 5; bases outside the gene matches: 7. CDR3 length: 14 residues. In nucleotides, the CDR3 is TGTGCCAGCAGGGACCTAGCGGGAGCGGACGAGCAGTACTTC. This codes for CASRDLAGADEQYF. The variable domain in full, with the rest retrieved from reference TRBV7-2 and TRBJ2-7, is GAGVSQSPSNKVTEKGKDVELRCDPISGHTALYWYRQSLGQGLEFLIYFQGNSAPDKSGLPSDRFSAERTGGSVSTLTIQRTQQEDSAVYLCASRDLAGADEQYFGPGTRLTVT.

The chain joins TRBV2 to TRBJ2-3, with 10 bases fitting TRBD2. This CDR3 contains 16 residues. Unmatched junction bases numbered 5, after V lost 3 bases and J lost 2 bases. Germline V CDR1 and CDR2: SNHLY, FYNNEI. The CDR3 loop reads CASSDFGLADTDTQYF. As DNA, the CDR3 is TGTGCCAGCAGTGATTTTGGACTAGCGGACACAGATACGCAGTATTTT.

At least ten counts were recorded for this clonotype. V gene TRBV7-8 combines with J gene TRBJ2-5, with TRBD1 matching over 7 bases. The junction had 7 bases not matched to a gene; V was cut back by 4 bases and J by 5 bases. CDR3 length: 14 residues. Germline V gives CDR1 SGHVS, CDR2 FQNEAQ. This CDR3 is CASSSTGLGETQYF. The CDR3 nucleotides are TGTGCCAGCAGCTCGACAGGGTTAGGGGAGACCCAGTACTTC.

This chain links TRBV12-3 or TRBV12-4 with TRBJ2-7; no firm D call. The CDR3 covers 15 residues. Trimming removed 4 bases from V and 2 bases from J, with 15 bases in between. CDR3 nucleotides: TGTGCCAGCAGTTCGGCCGTGCCACGGGCCTACGAGCAGTACTTC. Translated: CASSSAVPRAYEQYF.

On this clonotype: A much larger clone is a single base away; this may be a read error. The conserved phenylalanine or tryptophan normally closing the CDR3 is absent here, so this likely arose from a read error. This chain uses TRBV7-9 with TRBJ1-2; D not certain. Germline CDR1 is SEHNR and CDR2 is FQNEAQ (reference sequence). This CDR3 has 14 amino acids. Trimming removed 8 bases at V and 0 bases at J, with 13 bases between. CDR3 loop: CASEDQQPNYGYTV. The CDR3, as DNA: TGTGCCAGCGAAGATCAGCAACCTAACTATGGCTACACCGTC.

The chain carries TRBV6-6 and TRBJ2-5; D is unresolved. The CDR3 is 13 amino acids. Germline lookup yields CDR1 MNHNY and CDR2 SVGAGI (reference sequence). Trimming removed 5 bases from V and 1 base from J, with 8 bases in between. The CDR3 loop reads CASSAFRQETQYF. DNA of the CDR3: TGTGCCAGCAGTGCTTTTCGCCAAGAGACCCAGTACTTC.

This clonotype was seen ten or more times. The chain combines TRBV12-3 or TRBV12-4 with TRBJ1-1; D is undetermined. Trimming took off 3 bases at V and 7 bases at J, with 12 bases between the two ends. The CDR3 loop spans 13 amino acids. The CDR3 coding sequence is TGTGCCAGCAGTTTGTGGGGAAGGGATGAAGCTTTCTTT. Translated, it gives CASSLWGRDEAFF.

The chain is built from TRBV6-5 and TRBJ2-7; 9 bases match TRBD2. The CDR3 covers 16 residues. Germline V gene data show CDR1 as MNHEY and CDR2 as SVGAGI. The J segment lost 4 bases and the V segment lost 0 bases, leaving 7 bases of the junction unmatched. The CDR3 region is CASSYSSLAGVYEQYF. The DNA for the CDR3 is TGTGCCAGCAGTTACTCATCGTTAGCGGGAGTTTACGAGCAGTACTTC.

The chain carries TRBV14 and TRBJ2-5, with D tentatively TRBD2 (6 bases). This CDR3 comprises 15 residues. V was clipped by 4 bases and J by 4 bases, with 16 bases between them. CDR1 is SGHDN, CDR2 FVKESK, per germline. The CDR3 DNA is TGTGCCAGCAGCCGATACGCCGGGACTGCAGAGACCCAGTACTTC. This translates into CASSRYAGTAETQYF.

This clonotype was counted at least ten times. The V gene is TRBV7-2, the J gene TRBJ2-6, with 7 bases aligning to TRBD2. The V segment lost 2 bases and the J segment 0 bases; nucleotides outside the gene matches: 4. The CDR3 runs to 17 residues. CDR1 SGHTA and CDR2 FQGNSA come from the germline V gene. The CDR3 loop reads CASSLSGGFSGANVLTF. Here the CDR3 DNA reads TGTGCCAGCAGCTTATCCGGGGGGTTCTCTGGGGCCAACGTCCTGACTTTC.

The genes are TRBV4-2 and TRBJ2-2, with 8 bases matching TRBD1. Trimming removed 0 bases from V and 6 bases from J; junction bases left unmatched: 6. In germline, CDR1 is LGHNA, CDR2 YNFKEQ. This CDR3 comprises 16 residues. The CDR3, as DNA: TGTGCCAGCAGCCAAGATCCCCAGGGGGCGGCCGGGGAGCTGTTTTTT. This gives the protein CASSQDPQGAAGELFF.

The chain combines TRBV2 with TRBJ1-4; possible D gene TRBD1, 6 bases. CDR3 size: 12 residues. From germline, CDR1 is SNHLY and CDR2 FYNNEI. CDR3 sequence reads: CAGGTTNEKLFF. For the CDR3, the DNA is TGTGCAGGGGGGACAACTAATGAAAAACTGTTTTTT.

V gene TRBV6-2 or TRBV6-3 combines with J gene TRBJ2-6, with D possibly TRBD1 on 6 matching bases. In germline, CDR1 is MNHEY, CDR2 SVGEGT. CDR3 length equals 18 residues. Trimming cost V 0 bases and J 2 bases, with 14 bases left between them. The CDR3 DNA reads TGTGCCAGCAGTTACTCATGGGGGCAAGATACTGGGGCCAACGTCCTGACTTTC. Translation: CASSYSWGQDTGANVLTF.

This clonotype was detected ten times or more. V is TRBV11-1 and J is TRBJ2-7, with 7 bases that match TRBD1. The V and J ends lost 5 bases and 6 bases, in that order; junction bases with no gene match: 4. This CDR3 region has 12 residues. CDR1 is SGHAT, CDR2 FQDESV, per germline (reference sequence). The CDR3: CASSRDRAEQYF. CDR3 sequence (DNA): TGTGCCAGCAGCCGCGACAGGGCCGAGCAGTACTTC.

In this sample, this clonotype turned up a few times. The genes are TRBV6-2 or TRBV6-3 and TRBJ2-1, with a possible D match to TRBD2 (6 bases). Looked up from germline, CDR1 is MNHEY and CDR2 is SVGEGT. The CDR3 consists of 12 residues. Deletions cut 6 bases from V and 9 bases from J, with 12 bases between. The CDR3 coding sequence is TGTGCCAGCAGCAGACTAGTTAGTGAGCAGTTCTTC. This encodes CASSRLVSEQFF.

This clonotype was seen at least ten times. The gene calls are TRBV7-2 and TRBJ2-3; D perhaps matches TRBD1 (6 bases). V was clipped by 7 bases and J by 4 bases, with 15 bases between them. The CDR3 is 14 amino acids. Germline CDR1 reads SGHTA; CDR2 reads FQGNSA. CDR3 region: CASTRDKDADTQYF. CDR3 bases: TGTGCCAGCACCCGGGACAAAGACGCAGATACGCAGTATTTT. Full variable domain (rest looked up from reference TRBV7-2 and TRBJ2-3): GAGVSQSPSNKVTEKGKDVELRCDPISGHTALYWYRQSLGQGLEFLIYFQGNSAPDKSGLPSDRFSAERTGGSVSTLTIQRTQQEDSAVYLCASTRDKDADTQYFGPGTRLTVL.

This clonotype was counted ten times or more. The rearrangement links TRBV7-2 to TRBJ2-1; 9 nucleotides agree with TRBD2. The CDR3 is 15 amino acids. CDR1 is SGHTA, CDR2 FQGNSA, per germline. Unmatched junction bases numbered 5, after V lost 4 bases and J lost 4 bases. CDR3 in amino acids: CASSWGTSRYNEQFF. The DNA for the CDR3 is TGTGCCAGCAGCTGGGGGACTAGCAGGTACAATGAGCAGTTCTTC.